These 18 T cell receptor beta chains originate from one sample sequenced in a study of blood T cell repertoires in COVID-19. Clones were sequenced by immunoSEQ multiplex PCR, and TCRdb holds only the in-frame ones, with some missing. The sample gives about 480,000 clones, 89% of which show up once; approximately 0.9% is in the top ten. Input material: peripheral blood. Receptors originate from a man younger than 35 with COVID-19, enrolled during active disease.

The chain combines TRBV27 with TRBJ2-5; 9 nucleotides line up with TRBD1. This CDR3 is 16 amino acids long. Germline lookup yields CDR1 MNHEY and CDR2 SMNVEV (reference sequence). V was clipped by 4 bases and J by 7 bases; unmatched bases: 13. The CDR3 is CASSSGVDRGEATQYF. As DNA, the CDR3 is TGTGCCAGCAGTTCGGGGGTGGACAGGGGAGAGGCGACCCAGTACTTC.

This chain joins TRBV4-1 and TRBJ2-1; 11 bases are shared with TRBD2. The CDR3 is 18 residues long. Germline loops: CDR1 MGHRA, CDR2 YSYEKL. Losses at the gene ends were 4 bases for V and 1 base for J; bases not matched to a gene: 9. CDR3 DNA sequence: TGCGCCAGCAGCCTCAACCCCATAGCGGGAGGGTCCTACAATGAGCAGTTCTTC. Translating it yields CASSLNPIAGGSYNEQFF.

This chain uses TRBV19 with TRBJ1-4; 7 bases line up with TRBD1. V shed 3 bases and J 8 bases; nucleotides not matched to a gene: 12. The CDR3 consists of 16 residues. CDR1 is LNHDA, CDR2 SQIVND, per germline (reference sequence). The CDR3 spells CASSIDRALRSEKLFF. CDR3 nucleotide sequence: TGTGCCAGTAGTATTGACAGGGCATTACGGAGCGAAAAACTGTTTTTT.

This clone was found a few times. Its ends do not fully match the called genes, so a read error is possible. The V and J genes are TRBV7-9 and TRBJ1-3; TRBD1 aligns across 7 bases. The germline gives CDR1 SEHNR, CDR2 FQNEAQ (reference sequence). The CDR3 sequence is 17 residues long. The DNA for the CDR3 is TGTGCCAGCAGATTAGGCGGGACAGCTTTCTCTGGAAACACCATATATTTT. This encodes CASRLGGTAFSGNTIYF.

The V call is TRBV6-5, the J call TRBJ2-5, with a tentative D call TRBD2 (5 bases). The CDR3 is made up of 14 amino acids. V was trimmed by 11 bases and J by 4 bases, leaving 20 bases between them. Per germline, CDR1 MNHEY and CDR2 SVGAGI. CDR3 sequence: CASRGPPPSETQYF. CDR3 DNA: TGTGCCTCTAGAGGGCCTCCACCCTCAGAGACCCAGTACTTC.

The chain joins TRBV2 to TRBJ1-3; the D is unclear. Germline V gene sequence: CDR1 SNHLY, CDR2 FYNNEI. The length of the CDR3 is 16 residues. V shed 3 bases and J shed 0 bases, with 12 bases lying between them. The CDR3 spells CASSDGQMISGNTIYF. In DNA, the CDR3 is TGTGCCAGCAGTGATGGCCAGATGATCTCTGGAAACACCATATATTTT.

The chain couples TRBV6-2 or TRBV6-3 to TRBJ2-7, with no clear D. The CDR3 totals 14 residues. Deletions cut 0 bases from V and 3 bases from J, with 9 bases between. Germline V gene data show CDR1 as MNHEY and CDR2 as SVGEGT. CDR3 amino acids: CASSYSTVNYEQYF. The CDR3 bases are TGTGCCAGCAGTTACTCCACGGTGAACTACGAGCAGTACTTC.

This clone was picked up a small number of times. V usage is TRBV6-6 and J usage is TRBJ2-1, with D possibly matching TRBD2 (6 bases). The germline gives CDR1 MNHNY, CDR2 SVGAGI (reference sequence). The CDR3 totals 13 residues. V was pared by 2 bases and J by 5 bases, with 7 bases between. CDR3 sequence: CASSYLANNEQFF. For the CDR3, the DNA is TGTGCCAGCAGTTACCTAGCGAACAATGAGCAGTTCTTC.

This chain uses TRBV7-3 with TRBJ1-1; D unresolved. Germline values: CDR1 SGHTA, CDR2 FQGTGA. This CDR3 spans 13 amino acids. V was shortened by 7 bases and J by 2 bases, with 11 bases between the two germline ends. The CDR3 DNA reads TGTGCCAGCATGAGGGAGAGTAACACTGAAGCTTTCTTT. Its protein is CASMRESNTEAFF. The variable domain in full, with the rest retrieved from reference TRBV7-3 and TRBJ1-1, is GAGVSQTPSNKVTEKGKYVELRCDPISGHTALYWYRQSLGQGPEFLIYFQGTGAADDSGLPNDRFFAVRPEGSVSTLKIQRTERGDSAVYLCASMRESNTEAFFGQGTRLTVV.

The chain recombines TRBV11-2 with TRBJ2-2; 14 nucleotides line up with TRBD2. V gave up 4 bases and J gave up 7 bases; unmatched junction bases: 5. The CDR3 covers 16 residues. Germline CDR1 reads SGHAT; CDR2 reads FQNNGV. Here the CDR3 reads CASSSGLAGAHGELFF. Here the CDR3 DNA reads TGTGCCAGCAGCTCGGGACTAGCGGGAGCCCACGGGGAGCTGTTTTTT.

This rearrangement joins TRBV27 to TRBJ1-1; 9 bases map to TRBD1. This CDR3 is 13 amino acids long. Germline V gives CDR1 MNHEY, CDR2 SMNVEV (reference sequence). Trimming cost V 5 bases and J 6 bases; bases outside gene matches: 4. CDR3 nucleotide sequence: TGTGCCAGCAGTGGGACAGGGTCGGCTGAAGCTTTCTTT. It specifies CASSGTGSAEAFF.

The chain links TRBV30 to TRBJ1-4; 10 bases map to TRBD1. Germline V gene data show CDR1 as GTSNPN and CDR2 as SVGIG (reference sequence). After removal of 3 bases from V and 7 bases from J, the junction contained 8 bases not matched to a gene. The CDR3 is 15 residues long. CDR3 in amino acids: CAWSGGGTGAEKLFF. The CDR3 bases are TGTGCCTGGAGCGGAGGGGGGACAGGGGCTGAAAAACTGTTTTTT.

The V gene is TRBV3-1 (or the pseudogene TRBV3-2), the J gene TRBJ1-3; D not resolved. The length of the CDR3 is 14 residues. The germline CDR1 and CDR2 sequences are LGHDT and YNNKEL (reference sequence). The ends were cut back, 4 bases at V and 3 bases at J, with 10 bases in the middle. The CDR3 DNA is TGTGCCAGCAGCCCCCAGTCCAATGGAAACACCATATATTTT. Translating gives CASSPQSNGNTIYF.

This clone was seen a handful of times. J is TRBJ2-1 and V is TRBV5-1, with 7 bases aligning to TRBD1. CDR3 size: 22 residues. The ends lost 4 bases at V and 12 bases at J; junction bases unmatched: 37. Germline values: CDR1 SGHRS, CDR2 YFSETQ. CDR3 region: CASSHGTAITRFLQFSQGGQFF. CDR3 in DNA: TGCGCCAGCAGCCATGGGACAGCCATCACCAGATTCCTACAATTTTCCCAAGGAGGGCAGTTCTTC. Filled out from reference TRBV5-1 and TRBJ2-1, the complete variable domain reads KAGVTQTPRYLIKTRGQQVTLSCSPISGHRSVSWYQQTPGQGLQFLFEYFSETQRNKGNFPGRFSGRQFSNSRSEMNVSTLELGDSALYLCASSHGTAITRFLQFSQGGQFFGPGTRLTVL.

This rearrangement joins TRBV14 to TRBJ2-2; 11 bases map to TRBD2. CDR1 and CDR2 (germline): SGHDN, FVKESK. CDR3 length equals 17 residues. V lost 6 bases, J lost 2 bases, and 8 bases stayed unmatched. The chain's CDR3 is CASRRTSGFRNTGELFF. The CDR3 DNA reads as TGTGCCAGCAGAAGGACTAGCGGGTTCAGAAACACCGGGGAGCTGTTTTTT.

A few counts support this clone. The chain joins TRBV19 to TRBJ2-2; the D gene is possibly TRBD1 (6 bases). Germline CDR1 is LNHDA and CDR2 is SQIVND (reference sequence). The V end was cut by 8 bases, the J end by 4 bases, with 14 bases between. The CDR3 sequence is 14 residues long. CDR3 sequence reads: CASRPGVRTGELFF. The CDR3 region has the DNA TGTGCCAGTCGCCCAGGGGTGCGCACCGGGGAGCTGTTTTTT.

This clone occurred once. V and J are TRBV20-1 and TRBJ2-7, with 9 bases fitting TRBD2. Germline assignment: CDR1 DFQATT and CDR2 SNEGSKA (reference sequence). Unmatched junction bases numbered 8, after V lost 3 bases and J lost 5 bases. The CDR3 is 14 residues long. CDR3 coding DNA: TGCAGTGCTAGTCCGCTAGCGGGAAACCACGAGCAGTACTTC. Amino acid sequence: CSASPLAGNHEQYF.

This clone has only one observation. J is TRBJ2-5 and V is TRBV7-8; D may be TRBD1 (6 bases). The CDR3 consists of 14 residues. Per germline, CDR1 SGHVS and CDR2 FQNEAQ. V was clipped by 3 bases and J by 0 bases, with 8 bases between them. CDR3 coding DNA: TGTGCCAGCAGCTTTAACAGGGACCAAGAGACCCAGTACTTC. This translates into CASSFNRDQETQYF.